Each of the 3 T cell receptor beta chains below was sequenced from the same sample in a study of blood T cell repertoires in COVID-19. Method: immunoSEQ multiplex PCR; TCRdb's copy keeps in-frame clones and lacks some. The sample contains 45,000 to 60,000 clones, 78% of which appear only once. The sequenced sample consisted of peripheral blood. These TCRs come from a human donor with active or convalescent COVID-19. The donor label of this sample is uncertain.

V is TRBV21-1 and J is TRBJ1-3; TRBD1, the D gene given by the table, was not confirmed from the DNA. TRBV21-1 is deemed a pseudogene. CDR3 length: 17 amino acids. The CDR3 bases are TGTGCCAGCTGCAATCGACAGGGCGCCTTCTCTGGAAACACCATATATTTT. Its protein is CASCNRQGAFSGNTIYF.

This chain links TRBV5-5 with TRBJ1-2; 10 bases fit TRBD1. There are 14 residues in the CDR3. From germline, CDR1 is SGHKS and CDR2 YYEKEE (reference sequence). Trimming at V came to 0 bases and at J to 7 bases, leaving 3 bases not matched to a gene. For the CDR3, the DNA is TGTGCCAGCAGCTTGGAAGACAGGGGGCTTGGCTACACCTTC. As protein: CASSLEDRGLGYTF.

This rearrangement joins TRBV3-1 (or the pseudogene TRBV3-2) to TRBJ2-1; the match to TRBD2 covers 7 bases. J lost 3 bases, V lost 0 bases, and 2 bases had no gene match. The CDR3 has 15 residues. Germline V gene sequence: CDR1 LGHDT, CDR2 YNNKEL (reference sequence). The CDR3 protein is CASSQDSGYYNEQFF. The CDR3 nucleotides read TGTGCCAGCAGCCAAGATAGCGGGTACTACAATGAGCAGTTCTTC.